One sample yielded the 12 T cell receptor beta chains listed below, sequenced in a study of T cells after yellow fever vaccination. TCRdb reanalysed the 5' RACE reads using MiXCR and keeps one entry per CDR3 protein. The sample lists more than 450,000 distinct CDR3 sequences; roughly a fifth were seen once. The sequencing used PBMCs, collected less than 25 days after the first yellow fever vaccination. These receptors were obtained from a man aged 18 to 30 who received the YFV17D yellow fever vaccine.

The chain joins TRBV12-3 or TRBV12-4 to TRBJ2-7; 7 nucleotides align to TRBD1. This CDR3 comprises 12 residues. With V trimmed by 1 base and J by 13 bases, 7 bases remained unmatched. CDR3 amino acids: CASSLEWDRRYF. CDR3 in DNA: TGTGCCAGCAGTTTAGAATGGGACAGACGCTACTTC.

There are many counts of this clonotype. The junction differs from germline at one of its ends, possibly a read error. The chain is built from TRBV12-3 or TRBV12-4 and TRBJ2-3; D unresolved. The CDR3 spans 13 residues. The CDR3 sequence is CASSLDSTDTQYF. The CDR3 region has the DNA TGCGCCAGCAGCTTGGACAGCACAGATACGCAGTATTTT.

This rearrangement joins TRBV20-1 to TRBJ2-1, with 7 bases identical to TRBD2. Germline loops: CDR1 DFQATT, CDR2 SNEGSKA (reference sequence). The CDR3 spans 13 residues. V shed 3 bases and J 5 bases; nucleotides not matched to a gene: 4. The CDR3 loop reads CSASRDYNNEQFF. Written as DNA, the CDR3 is TGCAGTGCTAGTCGGGACTATAACAATGAGCAGTTCTTC.

As regards this clonotype: Germline and junction disagree at one end, which may indicate a read error. The V call is TRBV5-4, the J call TRBJ2-3; perhaps D is TRBD1 or TRBD2 (6 bases each). CDR3 length: 16 residues. Germline CDR1 is SGHNT and CDR2 is YYREEE (reference sequence). The CDR3 spells CASSLRGAAGTDKQYF. The CDR3 DNA sequence: TGTGCCAGCAGCTTGAGGGGGGCAGCGGGCACAGATAAGCAGTATTTT.

The V gene is TRBV6-6, the J gene TRBJ1-1; D not resolved. Germline CDR1 is MNHNY and CDR2 is SVGAGI (reference sequence). Trimming took off 4 bases at V and 3 bases at J, with 9 bases between the two ends. This CDR3 region has 13 residues. CDR3 nucleotides: TGTGCCAGCAGTTCCGCCGTGGACACTGAAGCTTTCTTT. This codes for CASSSAVDTEAFF.

This clonotype was seen a single time. The rearrangement uses TRBV7-9 and TRBJ2-7; the D gene is possibly TRBD2 (7 bases). CDR1 is SEHNR and CDR2 is FQNEAQ in the germline V gene (reference sequence). V shed 5 bases and J shed 1 base, with 21 bases lying between them. The CDR3 is made up of 17 amino acids. CDR3 DNA: TGTGCCAGCAGCCCTCCCCGGGGGGCAAAACAATCCTACGAGCAGTACTTC. Translated, it gives CASSPPRGAKQSYEQYF.

This clonotype was recorded a few times. The V gene is TRBV25-1, the J gene TRBJ2-1; 8 bases fit TRBD1. With V trimmed by 6 bases and J by 10 bases, 11 bases remained unmatched. Germline V CDR1 and CDR2: MGHDK, SYGVNS. The CDR3 totals 14 residues. CDR3 region: CASSRQGRLEEQFF. In DNA form, the CDR3 reads TGTGCCAGCAGCAGACAGGGGCGACTAGAGGAGCAGTTCTTC. Full variable domain (remainder filled in from reference TRBV25-1 and TRBJ2-1): EADIYQTPRYLVIGTGKKITLECSQTMGHDKMYWYQQDPGMELHLIHYSYGVNSTEKGDLSSESTVSRIRTEHFPLTLESARPSHTSQYLCASSRQGRLEEQFFGPGTRLTVL.

This clonotype has a count of ten or more. CDR3 in amino acids: CASSPPRQGTGDTQYF. CDR3 nucleotide sequence: TGTGCCAGCAGTCCCCCGCGACAGGGGACTGGAGATACGCAGTATTTT. The chain has TRBV12-3 or TRBV12-4 and TRBJ2-3, with 8 bases aligning to TRBD1. The trim removed 5 bases at V and 5 bases at J, leaving 12 bases unmatched. The CDR3 contains 16 residues.

A few counts support this clonotype. The rearrangement links TRBV3-1 to TRBJ1-2, with D uncertain. Between the trimmed V and J ends, which lost 4 bases and 4 bases, there was a span of 10 bases. CDR1 and CDR2 (germline): LGHDT, YNNKEL (reference sequence). The CDR3 totals 13 residues. Here the CDR3 DNA reads TGTGCCAGCAGCCCCAGCGATTTCTATGGCTACACCTTC. Protein sequence: CASSPSDFYGYTF.

CDR3 loop: CASSPRGHATNEKLFF. The CDR3 nucleotides read TGTGCCAGCTCACCCCGGGGCCACGCAACTAATGAAAAACTGTTTTTT. The rearrangement uses TRBV18 and TRBJ1-4; D is perhaps TRBD1 (5 bases). Germline-derived CDR1 and CDR2 are KGHSH and LQKENI. The CDR3 extends over 16 amino acids. Between the trimmed V and J ends, which lost 3 bases and 0 bases, there was a span of 11 bases. The full variable domain, its missing parts supplied by reference TRBV18 and TRBJ1-4, is NAGVMQNPRHLVRRRGQEARLRCSPMKGHSHVYWYRQLPEEGLKFMVYLQKENIIDESGMPKERFSAEFPKEGPSILRIQQVVRGDSAAYFCASSPRGHATNEKLFFGSGTQLSVL.

Details on this clonotype: One base away lies a much larger clone, so this may be a sequencing read error. The genes are TRBV7-2 and TRBJ2-3; D not resolved. Germline CDR1 is SGHTA and CDR2 is FQGNSA. The V gene lost 5 bases and the J gene lost 1 base, with 4 bases spanning the gap. The CDR3 runs 12 residues. The CDR3 DNA follows: TGTGCCAGCAGCGAGGGCACAGATACGCAGTATTTT. Translation gives CASSEGTDTQYF. The variable domain in full, completed from reference TRBV7-2 and TRBJ2-3, reads GAGVSQSPSNKVTEKGKDVELRCDPISGHTALYWYRQSLGQGLEFLIYFQGNSAPDKSGLPSDRFSAERTGGSVSTLTIQRTQQEDSAVYLCASSEGTDTQYFGPGTRLTVL.

This clonotype was detected a few times. V gene TRBV4-2 combines with J gene TRBJ2-7; maybe TRBD2 (7 bases). CDR1 LGHNA and CDR2 YNFKEQ come from the germline V gene. This CDR3 contains 18 residues. The V end lost 1 base, the J end lost 0 bases, and 19 bases lay between the germline ends. The CDR3 reads CASSQGSRGPENSYEQYF. The CDR3 bases are TGTGCCAGCAGCCAAGGTTCGCGGGGGCCGGAGAACTCCTACGAGCAGTACTTC.